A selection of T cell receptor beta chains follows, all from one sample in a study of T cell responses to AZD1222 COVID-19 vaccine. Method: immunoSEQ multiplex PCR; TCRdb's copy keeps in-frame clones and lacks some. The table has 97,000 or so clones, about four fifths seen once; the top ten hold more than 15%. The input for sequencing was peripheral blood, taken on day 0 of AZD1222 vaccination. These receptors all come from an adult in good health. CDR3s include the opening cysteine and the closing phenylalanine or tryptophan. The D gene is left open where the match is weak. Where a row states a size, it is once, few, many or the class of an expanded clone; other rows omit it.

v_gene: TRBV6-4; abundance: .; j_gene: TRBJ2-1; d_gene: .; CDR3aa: CASSDPGRPNEQFF; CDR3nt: TGTGCCAGCAGTGACCCCGGACGTCCAAATGAGCAGTTCTTC
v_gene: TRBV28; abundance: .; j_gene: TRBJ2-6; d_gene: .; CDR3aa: CASSSPGLRPGANVLTF; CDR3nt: TGTGCCAGCAGTTCGCCGGGACTCCGCCCGGGGGCCAACGTCCTGACTTTC
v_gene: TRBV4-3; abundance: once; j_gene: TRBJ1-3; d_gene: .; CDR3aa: CASSQGPPGQSSGNTIYF; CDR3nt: TGCGCCAGCAGCCAAGGTCCCCCCGGACAAAGCTCTGGAAACACCATATATTTT
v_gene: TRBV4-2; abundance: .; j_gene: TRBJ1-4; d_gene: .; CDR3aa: CASSQDMGPNEKLFF; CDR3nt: TGTGCCAGCAGCCAAGATATGGGGCCTAATGAAAAACTGTTTTTT
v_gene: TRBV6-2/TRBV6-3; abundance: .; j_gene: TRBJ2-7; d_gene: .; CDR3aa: CASSPPRDWNEQYF; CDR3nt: TGTGCCAGCAGCCCCCCCCGGGACTGGAACGAGCAGTACTTC
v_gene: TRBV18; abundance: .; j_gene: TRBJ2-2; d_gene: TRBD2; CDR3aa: CASSPPLAGGYTGELFF; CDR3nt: TGTGCCAGCTCACCACCCCTGGCGGGAGGATACACCGGGGAGCTGTTTTTT
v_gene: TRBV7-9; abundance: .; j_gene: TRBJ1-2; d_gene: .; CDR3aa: CASSPLAVAGGYGYTF; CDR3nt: TGTGCCAGCAGCCCACTCGCCGTGGCCGGGGGCTATGGCTACACCTTC
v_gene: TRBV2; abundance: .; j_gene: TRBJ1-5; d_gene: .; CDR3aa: CASSPWTVVNQPQHF; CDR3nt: TGTGCCAGCAGCCCGTGGACAGTCGTGAATCAGCCCCAGCATTTT
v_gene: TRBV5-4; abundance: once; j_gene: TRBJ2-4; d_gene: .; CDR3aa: CASRSGGTDKNIQYF; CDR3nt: TGTGCCAGCAGATCCGGAGGGACGGATAAAAACATTCAGTACTTC
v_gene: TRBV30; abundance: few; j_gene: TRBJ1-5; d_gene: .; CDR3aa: CAWSIQGNQPQHF; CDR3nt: TGTGCCTGGAGTATCCAGGGTAATCAGCCCCAGCATTTT
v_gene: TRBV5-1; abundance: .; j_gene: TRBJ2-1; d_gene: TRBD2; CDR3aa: CASRLITSGGNEQFF; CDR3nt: TGCGCCAGCCGCCTAATTACTAGCGGGGGCAATGAGCAGTTCTTC
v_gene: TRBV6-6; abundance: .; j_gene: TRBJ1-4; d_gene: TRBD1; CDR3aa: CASSTGQGGYEKLFF; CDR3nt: TGTGCCAGCAGTACCGGACAGGGGGGATATGAAAAACTGTTTTTT
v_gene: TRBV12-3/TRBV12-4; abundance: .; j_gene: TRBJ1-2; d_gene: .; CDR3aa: CASSSQGNYGYTF; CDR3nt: TGTGCCAGCAGTTCACAGGGTAACTATGGCTACACCTTC
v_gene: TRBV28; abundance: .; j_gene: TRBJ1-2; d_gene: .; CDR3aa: CASRRESYGYTF; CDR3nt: TGTGCCAGCAGAAGGGAGAGCTATGGCTACACCTTC
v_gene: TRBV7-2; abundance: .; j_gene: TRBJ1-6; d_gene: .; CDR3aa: CASSLGGNSPLHF; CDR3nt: TGTGCCAGCAGCTTAGGGGGGAATTCACCCCTCCACTTT
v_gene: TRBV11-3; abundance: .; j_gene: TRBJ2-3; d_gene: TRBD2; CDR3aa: CASSLDLLAGVAQYF; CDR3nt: TGTGCCAGCAGCTTAGATCTATTAGCGGGAGTGGCGCAGTATTTT
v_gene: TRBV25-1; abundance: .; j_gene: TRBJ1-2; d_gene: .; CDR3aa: CASSGRRDYGYTF; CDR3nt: TGTGCCAGCAGTGGAAGGCGCGACTATGGCTACACCTTC
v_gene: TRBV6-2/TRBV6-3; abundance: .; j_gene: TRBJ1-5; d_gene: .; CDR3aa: CASSWGDIRDQPQHF; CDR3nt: TGTGCCAGCAGTTGGGGGGACATCCGAGATCAGCCCCAGCATTTT
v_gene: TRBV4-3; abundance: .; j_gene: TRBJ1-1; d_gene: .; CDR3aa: CASSQDGRGNTEAFF; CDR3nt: TGCGCCAGCAGCCAAGATGGCCGGGGGAACACTGAAGCTTTCTTT
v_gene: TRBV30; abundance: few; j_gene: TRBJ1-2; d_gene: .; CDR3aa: CAWSPGDWHGYTF; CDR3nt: TGTGCCTGGAGTCCCGGAGATTGGCATGGCTACACCTTC
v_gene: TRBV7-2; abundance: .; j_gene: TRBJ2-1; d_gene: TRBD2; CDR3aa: CASSLGASGYTEQFF; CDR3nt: TGTGCCAGCAGCTTAGGGGCTAGCGGTTACACTGAGCAGTTCTTC
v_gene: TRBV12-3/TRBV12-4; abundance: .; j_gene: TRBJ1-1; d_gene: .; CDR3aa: CASSFKWNTEAFF; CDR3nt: TGTGCCAGCAGTTTCAAGTGGAACACTGAAGCTTTCTTT
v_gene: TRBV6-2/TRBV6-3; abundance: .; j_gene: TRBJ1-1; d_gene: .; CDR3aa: CASSSSQGVRTEAFF; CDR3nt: TGTGCCAGCAGTTCGTCCCAGGGTGTTCGCACTGAAGCTTTCTTT
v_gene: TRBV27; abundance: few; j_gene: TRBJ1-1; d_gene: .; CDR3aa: CASSSGRTEAFF; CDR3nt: TGTGCCAGCAGTTCGGGACGCACTGAAGCTTTCTTT
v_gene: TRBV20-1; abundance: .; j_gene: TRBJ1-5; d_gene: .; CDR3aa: CSAGPSPQHF; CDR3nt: TGCAGTGCAGGGCCCTCTCCCCAGCATTTT
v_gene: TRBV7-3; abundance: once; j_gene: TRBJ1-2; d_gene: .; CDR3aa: CASSPDGNYGYTF; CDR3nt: TGTGCCAGCAGCCCCGACGGTAACTATGGCTACACCTTC
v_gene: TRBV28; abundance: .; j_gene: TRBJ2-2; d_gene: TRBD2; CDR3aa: CASSYRSGTNTGELFF; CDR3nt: TGTGCCAGCAGTTACCGTAGCGGGACTAACACCGGGGAGCTGTTTTTT
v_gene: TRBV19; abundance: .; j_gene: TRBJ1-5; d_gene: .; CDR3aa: CASSIDGGNQPQHF; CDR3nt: TGTGCCAGTAGTATAGATGGGGGCAATCAGCCCCAGCATTTT
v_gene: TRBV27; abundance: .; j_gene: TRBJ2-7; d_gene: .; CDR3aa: CASGEFRDSYHEQYF; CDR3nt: TGTGCCAGCGGTGAATTCCGGGACTCCTACCACGAGCAGTACTTC
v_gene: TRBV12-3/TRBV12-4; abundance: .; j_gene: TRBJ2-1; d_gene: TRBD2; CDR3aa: CASSGTSGTEQFF; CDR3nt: TGTGCCAGCAGTGGGACTAGCGGGACGGAGCAGTTCTTC
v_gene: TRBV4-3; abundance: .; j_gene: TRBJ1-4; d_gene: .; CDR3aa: CASSPTQGGEEKLFF; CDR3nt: TGCGCCAGCAGCCCCACGCAGGGTGGGGAGGAAAAACTGTTTTTT
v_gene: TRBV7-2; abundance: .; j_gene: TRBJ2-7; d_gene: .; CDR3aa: CASSPGPGHGYEQYF; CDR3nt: TGTGCCAGCAGCCCCGGACCGGGACATGGCTACGAGCAGTACTTC
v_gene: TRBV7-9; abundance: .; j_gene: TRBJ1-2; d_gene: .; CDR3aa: CASSLQGTRNPSYGYTF; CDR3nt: TGTGCCAGCAGCTTACAAGGGACCAGGAACCCATCGTATGGCTACACCTTC
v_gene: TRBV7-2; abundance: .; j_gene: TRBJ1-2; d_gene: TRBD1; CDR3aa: CASSLAGGAYGYTF; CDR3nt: TGTGCCAGCAGCTTAGCAGGGGGCGCTTATGGCTACACCTTC
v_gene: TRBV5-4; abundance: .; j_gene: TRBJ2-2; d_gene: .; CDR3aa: CASSFKDTGELFF; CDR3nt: TGTGCCAGCAGCTTCAAGGACACCGGGGAGCTGTTTTTT
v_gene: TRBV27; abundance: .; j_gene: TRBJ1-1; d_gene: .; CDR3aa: CASSSPQVGTEAFF; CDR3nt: TGTGCCAGCAGTTCCCCCCAAGTAGGCACTGAAGCTTTCTTT
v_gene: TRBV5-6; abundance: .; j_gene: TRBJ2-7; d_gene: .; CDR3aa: CASSLSPHLGASYEQYF; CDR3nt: TGTGCCAGCAGCTTGTCCCCACATTTGGGAGCAAGCTACGAGCAGTACTTC
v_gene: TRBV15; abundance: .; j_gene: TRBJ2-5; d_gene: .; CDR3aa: CATSRDKGVGETQYF; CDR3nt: TGTGCCACCAGCAGAGATAAAGGGGTCGGGGAGACCCAGTACTTC
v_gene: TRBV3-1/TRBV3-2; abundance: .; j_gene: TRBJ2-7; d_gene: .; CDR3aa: CASSRSRGEQYF; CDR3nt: TGTGCCAGCAGCCGTTCTCGGGGGGAGCAGTACTTC
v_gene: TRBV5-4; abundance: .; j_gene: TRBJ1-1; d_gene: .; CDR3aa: CASSPDMGTEAFF; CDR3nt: TGTGCCAGCAGCCCGGATATGGGGACTGAAGCTTTCTTT
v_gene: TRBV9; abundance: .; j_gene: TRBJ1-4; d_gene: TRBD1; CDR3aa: CASSLGPGQLNEKLFF; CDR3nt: TGTGCCAGCAGCTTGGGCCCGGGACAGCTGAATGAAAAACTGTTTTTT
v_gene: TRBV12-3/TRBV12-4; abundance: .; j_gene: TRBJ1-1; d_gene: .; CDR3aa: CASSLQGRTEAFF; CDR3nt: TGTGCCAGCAGTTTACAGGGGAGGACTGAAGCTTTCTTT
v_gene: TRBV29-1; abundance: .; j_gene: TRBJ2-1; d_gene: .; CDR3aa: CSAGPAIGGPVFF; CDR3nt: TGCAGCGCCGGACCGGCAATCGGAGGGCCCGTTTTCTTC
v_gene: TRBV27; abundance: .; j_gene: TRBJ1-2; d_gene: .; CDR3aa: CASSYRDGHGYTF; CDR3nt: TGTGCCAGCAGTTACAGGGATGGCCATGGCTACACCTTC
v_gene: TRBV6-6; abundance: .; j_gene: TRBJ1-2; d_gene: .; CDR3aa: CASSSPEGNYGYTF; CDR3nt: TGTGCCAGCAGTTCGCCGGAGGGGAACTATGGCTACACCTTC
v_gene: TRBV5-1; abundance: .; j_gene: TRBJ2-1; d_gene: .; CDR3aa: CASSLIGGRSINEQFF; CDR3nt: TGCGCCAGCAGCTTGATTGGGGGCCGGAGTATCAATGAGCAGTTCTTC